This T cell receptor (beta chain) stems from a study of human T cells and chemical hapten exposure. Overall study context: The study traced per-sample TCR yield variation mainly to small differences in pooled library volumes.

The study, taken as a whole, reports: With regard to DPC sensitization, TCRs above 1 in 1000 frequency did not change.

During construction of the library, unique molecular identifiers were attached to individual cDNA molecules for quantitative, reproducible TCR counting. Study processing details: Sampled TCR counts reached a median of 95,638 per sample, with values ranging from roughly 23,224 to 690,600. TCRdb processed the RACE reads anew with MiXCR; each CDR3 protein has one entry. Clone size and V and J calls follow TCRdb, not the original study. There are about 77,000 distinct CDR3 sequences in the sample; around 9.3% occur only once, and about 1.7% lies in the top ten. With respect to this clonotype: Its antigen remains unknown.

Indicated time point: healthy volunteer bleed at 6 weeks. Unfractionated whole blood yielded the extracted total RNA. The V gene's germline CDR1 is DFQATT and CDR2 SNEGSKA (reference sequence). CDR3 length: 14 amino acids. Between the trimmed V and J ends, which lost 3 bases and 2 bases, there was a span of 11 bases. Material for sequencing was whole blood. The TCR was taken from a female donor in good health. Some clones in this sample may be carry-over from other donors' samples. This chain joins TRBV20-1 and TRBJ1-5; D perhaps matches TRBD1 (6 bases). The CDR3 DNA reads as TGCAGTGCTAGTCGGGGGCCAGGCAATCAGCCCCAGCATTTT. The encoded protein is CSASRGPGNQPQHF.